Following are 22 T cell receptor beta chains from one sample sequenced in a study of blood T cell repertoires in COVID-19 (TCRdb year 2020). The method was the immunoSEQ multiplex PCR assay. In TCRdb, the immuneACCESS table is reduced to in-frame sequences with V and J assigned. These tables do not hold every clone; where another copy was compared, an unresolved V gene accounts for under half, and the others remain unexplained. Present in this sample are around 110,000 clones, around 80% of which were seen just once. Clones ranked in the top ten supply around 15% of the sample. The sample was peripheral blood. These receptors were obtained from a woman in her fifties or sixties with acute or convalescent COVID-19.

The chain combines TRBV3-1 (or the pseudogene TRBV3-2) with TRBJ1-1; D unresolved. There are 14 residues in the CDR3. Per germline, CDR1 LGHDT and CDR2 YNNKEL (reference sequence). The V and J ends lost 9 bases and 1 base respectively, with 15 bases between them. CDR3 coding DNA: TGTGCCAGTACGGGTACAACTCAGAACACTGAAGCTTTCTTT. This encodes CASTGTTQNTEAFF.

This rearrangement joins TRBV27 to TRBJ2-2, with D maybe TRBD1 (6 bases). There are 16 residues in the CDR3. The V and J ends lost 3 bases and 5 bases respectively, with 16 bases between them. Germline V gene lookup returns CDR1 MNHEY and CDR2 SMNVEV (reference sequence). The CDR3 nucleotides are TGTGCCAGCAGTTTCCGTGACAGGAGTCGAACCGGGGAGCTGTTTTTT. It is translated as CASSFRDRSRTGELFF.

This sequence joins TRBV11-2 and TRBJ2-1; 8 nucleotides agree with TRBD2. The germline CDR1 and CDR2 sequences are SGHAT and FQNNGV. This CDR3 has 16 residues. The ends lost 5 bases at V and 0 bases at J; junction bases unmatched: 6. CDR3 nucleotide sequence: TGTGCCAGCAGCAGCCGGGGGGGGAGCTCCTACAATGAGCAGTTCTTC. This gives the protein CASSSRGGSSYNEQFF.

This rearrangement joins TRBV11-2 to TRBJ1-1, with a tentative D call TRBD1 (6 bases). Trimming pared 3 bases from V and 5 bases from J, leaving 13 bases between. CDR3 length: 14 amino acids. The germline V gene has CDR1 SGHAT and CDR2 FQNNGV. The CDR3 nucleotides are TGTGCCAGCAGCTTCGCCTCAGGGGATACTGAAGCTTTCTTT. It codes for CASSFASGDTEAFF. The full variable domain, in which reference TRBV11-2 and TRBJ1-1 provide the parts outside the CDR3, is EAGVAQSPRYKIIEKRQSVAFWCNPISGHATLYWYQQILGQGPKLLIQFQNNGVVDDSQLPKDRFSAERLKGVDSTLKIQPAKLEDSAVYLCASSFASGDTEAFFGQGTRLTVV.

The chain combines TRBV19 with TRBJ2-3; D might be TRBD1 (6 bases). The CDR3 is 15 residues long. CDR1 and CDR2 from the germline V gene are LNHDA and SQIVND (reference sequence). Trimming removed 6 bases at V and 0 bases at J, with 13 bases between. The CDR3 protein is CASSPRGPSTDTQYF. DNA for the CDR3: TGTGCCAGTAGCCCCAGGGGACCTAGCACAGATACGCAGTATTTT.

The CDR3 loop reads CASRETQGGNTEAFF. For the CDR3, the DNA is TGTGCCAGCAGGGAAACTCAGGGGGGGAACACTGAAGCTTTCTTT. This chain links TRBV2 with TRBJ1-1; 7 nucleotides match TRBD1. Looked up from germline, CDR1 is SNHLY and CDR2 is FYNNEI. CDR3 length: 15 residues. Trimming at V came to 6 bases and at J to 1 base, leaving 8 bases not matched to a gene.

The rearrangement uses TRBV6-5 and TRBJ1-6; TRBD1 agrees at 8 bases. J gave up 9 bases and V 5 bases, and 6 bases lay outside the gene matches. Germline-derived CDR1 and CDR2 are MNHEY and SVGAGI. The CDR3 is 14 residues long. CDR3 residues: CASSRTGISSPLHF. CDR3 DNA: TGTGCCAGCAGTCGGACAGGGATTAGTTCACCCCTCCACTTT.

The gene calls are TRBV11-3 and TRBJ2-2, with 10 bases fitting TRBD2. The J segment lost 3 bases and the V segment lost 5 bases, leaving 6 bases of the junction unmatched. This CDR3 is 16 amino acids long. Germline lookup yields CDR1 SGHNT and CDR2 YENEEA. In nucleotides, the CDR3 is TGTGCCAGCAGCGCGACTAGCGGGTGGGACACCGGGGAGCTGTTTTTT. It specifies CASSATSGWDTGELFF.

V and J are TRBV19 and TRBJ1-2; weak D call: TRBD1 (6 bases). The germline CDR1 and CDR2 sequences are LNHDA and SQIVND (reference sequence). CDR3 length equals 15 residues. The germline V and J ends were trimmed by 5 bases and 4 bases, with 17 bases remaining between them. The CDR3 DNA is TGTGCCAGTAGTGCCCAGACGGGGGGCTTCTATGGCTACACCTTC. Protein: CASSAQTGGFYGYTF.

V is TRBV25-1 and J is TRBJ2-2; TRBD2 matches at 10 bases. The CDR3 has 15 residues. V lost 5 bases and J lost 7; bases outside the gene matches: 7. CDR1 and CDR2 from the germline V gene are MGHDK and SYGVNS. The CDR3 is CASSFTGTSVGELFF. The CDR3 region has the DNA TGTGCCAGCAGTTTCACCGGGACTAGCGTCGGGGAGCTGTTTTTT.

This clone occurred once. V is TRBV3-1 (or the pseudogene TRBV3-2) and J is TRBJ2-1; D is ambiguous. Germline-derived CDR1 and CDR2 are LGHDT and YNNKEL (reference sequence). V lost 0 bases to trimming and J lost 4 bases, with 10 bases between them. This CDR3 is built from 15 residues. CDR3: CASSQDRSRYNEQFF. Written as DNA, the CDR3 is TGTGCCAGCAGCCAAGATCGATCCAGATACAATGAGCAGTTCTTC.

This rearrangement joins TRBV5-6 to TRBJ1-1, with TRBD1 matching 9 bases. Germline trimming cut 1 base from V and 11 bases from J; bases unmatched to any gene: 9. The length of the CDR3 is 14 residues. Per the germline V gene, CDR1 is SGHDT and CDR2 is YYEEEE. In DNA form, the CDR3 reads TGTGCCAGCAGCTTGTTGACCGGGACAGGGTGGGCTTTCTTT. Translation gives CASSLLTGTGWAFF.

This clone was seen a handful of times. The CDR3 is CASSTGSTDTQYF. Written as DNA, the CDR3 is TGTGCCAGCAGCACGGGTAGCACAGATACGCAGTATTTT. The chain is built from TRBV5-4 and TRBJ2-3, with no clear D. Germline V CDR1 and CDR2: SGHNT, YYREEE (reference sequence). The CDR3 runs to 13 residues. The ends were cut back, 4 bases at V and 0 bases at J, with 6 bases in the middle.

The chain recombines TRBV6-5 with TRBJ1-2; TRBD1 might be the D (6 bases). V was clipped by 6 bases and J by 0 bases, with 8 bases between them. Germline assignment: CDR1 MNHEY and CDR2 SVGAGI. The CDR3 spans 13 residues. The CDR3 sequence is CASRTGSNYGYTF. The CDR3 DNA reads as TGTGCCAGCAGGACAGGCTCTAACTATGGCTACACCTTC.

The V and J genes are TRBV6-5 and TRBJ1-2; 8 bases fit TRBD1. CDR1 MNHEY and CDR2 SVGAGI come from the germline V gene. With V trimmed by 10 bases and J by 4 bases, 8 bases remained unmatched. This CDR3 is built from 13 residues. The CDR3 is CATTAGGSYGYTF. In DNA, the CDR3 is TGTGCCACCACGGCAGGGGGCTCCTATGGCTACACCTTC.

V gene TRBV11-2 combines with J gene TRBJ1-4, with unresolved D. Trimming removed 3 bases at V and 4 bases at J, with 6 bases between. The CDR3 runs 13 residues. Germline CDR1 SGHAT, CDR2 FQNNGV. The CDR3 region is CASSLRLNEKLFF. The CDR3 DNA reads TGTGCCAGCAGCTTGCGGCTTAATGAAAAACTGTTTTTT.

The gene calls are TRBV11-3 and TRBJ2-3, with 8 nucleotides matching TRBD2. Per germline, CDR1 SGHNT and CDR2 YENEEA. This CDR3 is 16 amino acids long. Losses at the gene ends were 5 bases for V and 1 base for J; bases not matched to a gene: 8. Here the CDR3 reads CASSNPTAGGTDTQYF. In DNA, the CDR3 is TGTGCCAGCAGCAACCCCACAGCGGGAGGCACAGATACGCAGTATTTT.

This sequence joins TRBV28 and TRBJ1-5; TRBD1 is a possible D gene (6 bases). This CDR3 has 14 residues. CDR1 MDHEN and CDR2 SYDVKM come from the germline V gene. V gave up 5 bases and J gave up 5 bases, with 13 bases separating them. The CDR3: CASSPGDNYQPQHF. The CDR3 DNA is TGTGCCAGCAGTCCAGGGGATAATTATCAGCCCCAGCATTTT.

This chain joins TRBV7-9 and TRBJ1-5; a weak D match, TRBD1 (6 bases). Per germline, CDR1 SEHNR and CDR2 FQNEAQ (reference sequence). The CDR3 loop spans 10 amino acids. V was pared by 4 bases and J by 15 bases, with 10 bases between. The CDR3 region is CASSYRVGHF. CDR3 DNA sequence: TGTGCCAGCAGCTACAGGGTTGGGCATTTT.

This sequence joins TRBV6-2 or TRBV6-3 and TRBJ2-5; the match to TRBD2 covers 7 bases. After removal of 2 bases from V and 4 bases from J, the junction contained 7 bases not matched to a gene. Germline lookup yields CDR1 MNHEY and CDR2 SVGEGT. This CDR3 is 15 amino acids long. CDR3 sequence reads: CASSYGLGLSETQYF. The CDR3 nucleotides read TGTGCCAGCAGTTACGGGTTGGGACTATCAGAGACCCAGTACTTC.

V usage is TRBV6-5 and J usage is TRBJ1-2; D gene uncertain. Germline V gene sequence: CDR1 MNHEY, CDR2 SVGAGI. This CDR3 contains 15 residues. Trimming took off 0 bases at V and 4 bases at J, with 12 bases between the two ends. This chain's CDR3 is CASSYSSGSLYGYTF. CDR3 bases: TGTGCCAGCAGTTACTCTTCAGGCTCTCTCTATGGCTACACCTTC.

The gene calls are TRBV5-1 and TRBJ1-5; no definite D call. From germline, CDR1 is SGHRS and CDR2 YFSETQ. The CDR3 covers 14 residues. Trimming took off 1 base at V and 6 bases at J, with 11 bases between the two ends. CDR3 residues: CASSLSGDGQPQHF. For the CDR3, the DNA is TGCGCCAGCAGCTTGTCGGGTGACGGTCAGCCCCAGCATTTT. The full variable domain, completed using reference TRBV5-1 and TRBJ1-5, is KAGVTQTPRYLIKTRGQQVTLSCSPISGHRSVSWYQQTPGQGLQFLFEYFSETQRNKGNFPGRFSGRQFSNSRSEMNVSTLELGDSALYLCASSLSGDGQPQHFGDGTRLSIL.